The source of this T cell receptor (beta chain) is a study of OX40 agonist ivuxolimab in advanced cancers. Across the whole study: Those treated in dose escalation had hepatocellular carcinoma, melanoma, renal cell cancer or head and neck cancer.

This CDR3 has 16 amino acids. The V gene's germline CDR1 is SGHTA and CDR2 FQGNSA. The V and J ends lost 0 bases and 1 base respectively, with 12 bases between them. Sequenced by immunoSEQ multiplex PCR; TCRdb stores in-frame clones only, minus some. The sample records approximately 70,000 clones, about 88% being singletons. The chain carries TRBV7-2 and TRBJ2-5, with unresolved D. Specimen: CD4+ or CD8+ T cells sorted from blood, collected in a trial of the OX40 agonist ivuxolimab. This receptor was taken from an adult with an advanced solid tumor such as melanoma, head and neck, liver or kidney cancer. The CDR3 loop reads CASSLASARGQETQYF. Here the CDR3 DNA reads TGTGCCAGCAGCTTAGCGTCCGCTAGAGGCCAAGAGACCCAGTACTTC.